The present entry profiles one T cell receptor beta chain with its context. Antigen: not known. The data were obtained in a study of cytomegalovirus exposure and HLA in healthy donors. On the study more broadly: Among the 350 to 500 donors who were genotyped, over 70% fell in the genetic ancestry cluster that is associated with self-reported Caucasian donors. Whole-study results and caveats: A later analysis found that most CMV-associated TCR beta chains appeared HLA-restricted. Upon later analysis, HLA-associated TCR beta chains proved more clonally expanded than other, equally common chains.

The PCR ran on 60 Vbeta and 13 Jbeta primers. Generated by immunoSEQ multiplex PCR, the TCRdb table keeps only in-frame clones and is missing some. The sample lists some 89,000 clones; approximately 80% were seen once. The CDR3 totals 15 residues. V gave up 0 bases and J gave up 6 bases; unmatched junction bases: 5. Per germline, CDR1 MNHEY and CDR2 SMNVEV (reference sequence). The clonotype comes from a woman between 25 and 40 years old in good health and CMV-seronegative. What was sequenced was PBMCs. The genes are TRBV27 and TRBJ2-7, with TRBD2 identical over 10 bases. The CDR3 loop is CASSLSSGRASEQYF. CDR3 DNA sequence: TGTGCCAGCAGTTTATCGAGCGGGAGGGCCTCCGAGCAGTACTTC.